This T cell receptor (beta chain) is drawn from a study of T cells in Graves' hyperthyroidism and ophthalmopathy. There were TCR beta CDR3 regions amplified from RNA transcripts. Initially, a first-round RT-PCR of the TCR CDR3 employed the HTBI primer set. TCRdb called the multiplex PCR reads again in MiXCR, with one record for every CDR3 protein. The sample has about 600,000 distinct CDR3 sequences; more than 15% are singletons. Study-level findings and limits: The model forecast ophthalmopathy, anticipating it by a median roughly 6.3 months before onset.

V was trimmed by 9 bases and J by 3 bases, leaving 15 bases between them. The CDR3 runs 13 residues. Germline CDR1 MNHNS, CDR2 SASEGT. This clonotype occurred many times. Its antigen is still unknown. This TCR derives from a middle-aged woman with Graves' ophthalmopathy. What was sequenced was blood. V and J are TRBV6-1 and TRBJ2-7; no firm D call. The CDR3 region is CARKRKGLYEQYF. The CDR3 coding sequence is TGTGCCAGAAAGAGGAAGGGTCTCTACGAGCAGTACTTC.